This entry features one TCR beta chain sequence. TCRdb keeps only in-frame clones here, not all; method: immunoSEQ multiplex PCR. The sample includes 45,000 to 65,000 clones, 80% to 90% seen only once; the top ten take less than 2%. The sample belongs to a study of OX40 agonist ivuxolimab in advanced cancers. Germline V gene data show CDR1 as MNHNY and CDR2 as SVGAGI (reference sequence). The CDR3 length is 16 residues. With 4 bases removed from V and 4 bases from J, the gap between germline ends came to 17 bases. This chain connects TRBV6-6 to TRBJ1-5; D remains ambiguous. The sequence was obtained from an adult with an advanced solid tumor such as melanoma, head and neck, liver or kidney cancer. The material was CD4+ or CD8+ T cells sorted from blood, obtained in a trial of the OX40 agonist ivuxolimab. The CDR3, as DNA: TGTGCCAGCAGTTCCATACCGCGAGGTTTGAATCAGCCCCAGCATTTT. Translating it yields CASSSIPRGLNQPQHF.